This TCR beta chain was retrieved from a study of cytomegalovirus exposure and HLA in healthy donors (dated by TCRdb to the late 2010s). General notes on the study: According to an earlier analysis of several hundred of the donors, about 179 million T cells yielded some 120 million unique TCR beta sequences and approximately 280 Gb of sequence data. An early release covering roughly 600 HLA-typed donors comprised 250 to 350 gigabases of sequencing data and around 80 million unique TCR sequences. Of the 300 to 400 genotyped donors, over 65% fell in the genetic ancestry cluster associated with self-reported Caucasian donors. The aim of the study was to test whether cataloging public T cell receptors could identify signatures of past pathogen exposure. The study used immunosequencing to profile the T cell repertoires of around 600 subjects and linked those repertoires to cytomegalovirus serostatus. Besides the first cohort of 550 to 750 subjects, a separate validation cohort made up of 120 different subjects was used. The study combined high-throughput TCR immunosequencing, statistical association of individual TCRs with disease status, and machine learning to predict cytomegalovirus infection status. To study patterns of TCR occurrence, a later analysis re-analyzed previously published TCR beta repertoires from 650 to 750 donors and added high-resolution HLA genotyping. Rather than using new phenotypic data, the later analysis identified candidate immune exposures from TCR beta sequences and from how often those sequences occurred across donors. An earlier analysis of 587 of the donors used high-throughput TCR beta sequencing to judge whether each TCR beta V gene segment behaved as functional or pseudogenic. Donor age, sex, ethnicity and CMV serostatus were compiled together with the repertoire data. A later genetic analysis took genome-wide SNP genotypes for about 55% of the 666 donors and used that subset as a discovery cohort. All discovery cohort repertoires had been generated using a single sequencing platform. Class I and class II HLA loci were covered by the typing at four-digit resolution. Typing coverage varied by locus: roughly 620-640 donors for A, B, C, DRB1 and DQB1; roughly 500 for DQA1; 606 for DPA1; more than 450 for DPB1. A handful of DR-DQ haplotypes were handled as single units for association and clustering because linkage in the cohort was strong. On average, roughly 240,000 unique TCR beta nucleotide sequences were sequenced per donor among 300 to 500 genotyped donors of the cohort, with 15% to 20% of those sequences being non-productive.

Reading the germline V gene gives CDR1 MGHRA and CDR2 YSYEKL. The germline V end is reduced by 1 base and the J end by 4 bases; junction bases left unmatched: 7. The cysteine opens and the phenylalanine closes a CDR3 of 16 amino acids. The DNA shown is the 48-base CDR3, in frame from base 1. The cohort was made up of approximately 670 healthy bone marrow donors. Cohort members were all nominally healthy when sampled, although unrecorded immune exposures were likely present. The donor was CMV seropositive and was included in the group of almost 300 seropositive cohort members. Each donor provided a peripheral blood sample, and peripheral blood mononuclear cells were used for TCR beta sequencing. Genomic DNA was extracted from the blood cell samples with the Qiagen DNeasy Blood Extraction Kit. Comments on this clone: Its antigen is unknown. Qualities for individual bases were not recorded, and no much larger clone is one base off.

General findings and caveats noted by the study authors: A further reported finding was that TCR beta sequences accurately predicted the HLA-A and HLA-B alleles for most subjects in the first cohort. A cluster of highly shared sequence variants was judged likely to be a technical artifact of the sequencing pipeline. Immune exposure information for the cohort was limited to CMV serostatus. In a later genetic analysis, a missense DCLRE1C variant was associated with V-gene and J-gene trimming of TCR beta chains, and the association was replicated in an independent cohort. Specific HLA alleles were associated with around 18,000 TCR beta sequences at a false discovery rate of 0.05 in a later analysis. Some IMGT-functional V segments, including TRBV6-2 and TRBV6-3, could not be distinguished by the 87-base-pair reads and were therefore excluded. A few of the identified cytomegalovirus-associated TCR beta chains were confirmed in vitro to be specific for cytomegalovirus antigens. In a later analysis, most CMV-associated TCR beta chains were found to appear HLA-restricted, with HLA associations seemingly driven largely by CMV exposure. It was suggested by the authors that the approach could potentially be generalized to other disease states and immunological phenotypes. Sequencing depth was assumed to be roughly uniform across donors in the presence/absence analyses, though that assumption may not hold. A later analysis found that TCR association rates varied across HLA loci, with DRB1 alleles showing the most associated TCRs and HLA-C alleles the fewest. Compared with equally common non-associated chains, HLA-associated TCR beta chains in a later analysis were more clonally expanded and had lower generation probabilities. Correlated functional status among segregating V segments might be attributable to linkage disequilibrium, but an unknown experimental factor could not be ruled out. Because some donors lacked HLA typing at each locus, the association tests relied only on the typed subset. Most TCR sequences were observed very rarely across donors, whereas some public TCRs were present in many individuals. Assigning TCR associations to individual alleles was difficult when HLA alleles, especially DR and DQ, strongly co-occurred. The study listed approximately 160 TCR beta chains as associated with cytomegalovirus. In both the original and validation cohorts, the classifier was reported to diagnose cytomegalovirus status with high specificity and sensitivity. In a later genetic analysis, fewer N-insertions in productive TCRs were reported among donors in an Asian-associated ancestry cluster than the approximately 710-donor mean. In a later analysis, several top co-occurrence clusters were reported to appear linked to parvovirus B19, influenza, CMV and Epstein-Barr virus. This cohort had only TCR beta chains sequenced, and the lack of alpha or paired-chain data limited which features could be detected. In an earlier analysis of approximately 590 of the donors, most TCR beta V segments appeared in productive rearrangements about 87% or about 30% of the time, broadly matching IMGT annotations. Over 15 rarely observed V segments, including chromosome 9 orphons, were excluded from the earlier analysis of approximately 500 of the donors because counts were too low.

Libraries were prepared through the immunoSEQ multiplex PCR assay. For the multiplex PCR, a mixture combining 60 forward primers for TCR Vbeta segments and 13 reverse primers for TCR Jbeta segments was used. The CDR3 region of rearranged TCR beta genes was amplified from genomic DNA with a multiplex PCR assay. Amplified TCR beta libraries were sequenced as 87-base-pair reads on the Illumina HiSeq System. On the authors' methods: A later analysis tallied 75 million to 95 million unique TCR beta chains across the 660 or so repertoires, and around 9.9 million of those chains were shared by two or more donors. A nearest-neighbor algorithm error-corrected the raw reads and collapsed the reads into unique sequences, merging closely related sequences to remove PCR and sequencing errors. Alignment of CDR3 sequences to IMGT reference sequences was used to assign V, D and J gene segments. Each retained sequence needed at least a six-nucleotide match to both a V gene segment and a J gene segment. A rearrangement counted as productive if the CDR3 had no stop codons and remained in frame with V and J, and every other rearrangement counted as non-productive. CDR3 was defined by IMGT convention, running from the second conserved V-encoded cysteine to the conserved J-encoded phenylalanine. In an earlier analysis of around 540 of the donors, sequences lacking an unambiguous match to a single V gene segment were excluded. An earlier analysis of about 600 of the donors called V segments functional above 56.7% productive rearrangements and segregating when the between-donor standard deviation exceeded 5%. To diagnose cytomegalovirus status from the catalog of TCR beta chain sequences, a statistical classification framework was built. In a later analysis, TCR nucleotide sequences were compared against IMGT/GENE-DB human TR gene sequences so that V and J genes could be assigned. Using the TCRdist pipeline, a later analysis assigned CDR3 sequences along with most-parsimonious VDJ recombination scenarios. In a later analysis, each TCR beta chain was defined by its CDR3 amino acid sequence together with its V-gene family, and reads without a unique V-gene family were excluded. To address suspected cross-contamination and a sequencing artifact, a later analysis removed approximately 590 highly shared, low-generation-probability nucleotide sequences. In a later analysis, a clonal expansion index was calculated for each public chain from normalized within-repertoire ranks of inferred template counts. In a later analysis, generation probabilities were computed with a VDJ recombination model fitted to out-of-frame rearrangements, and the resulting probabilities were checked against IGoR. In a later analysis, TCR-TCR, TCR-HLA and TCR-CMV co-occurrence was scored with hypergeometric tests, and a repertoire-size bias correction was applied to TCR pairs. In a later analysis, false discovery rates were estimated by permuting HLA or CMV assignments 20 times. In a later analysis, co-occurring TCRs were grouped using DBSCAN, and TCRdist sequence similarity was added for clustering within HLA-allele-positive subsets. Repertoires with fewer than 30,000 or more than 120,000 public chains, plus five repertoires with anomalous nucleotide sharing, were excluded from co-occurrence clustering. The table comes from immuneACCESS by way of TCRdb, which keeps in-frame sequences with V and J called. Part of the clones is missing from these tables; in studies checked, under half for an unresolved V gene and the rest for unknown reasons. The DNA was the basis for D and trimming; V, J and clone size are from that table. The sample table holds fewer than 150,000 clones, of which under 80% were seen once. Around 30% of the sample comes from the top ten.

The clonotype was recovered from a man in his 60s in good health and CMV-seropositive. The chain is made from TRBV4-1 and TRBJ2-5; TRBD2 agrees with 9 junctional bases. Input material: PBMCs. The DNA reads as follows: TGCGCCAGCAGCCAAGGGGTAGCGGGAGTGGTAGAGACCCAGTACTTC. Its amino acids are CASSQGVAGVVETQYF.